A single sample gave rise to the 13 T cell receptor beta chains below, sequenced in a study of memory CD4+ T cells and cytomegalovirus serostatus. The protocol was immunoSEQ multiplex PCR, while the TCRdb copy is restricted to in-frame clones and leaves out a portion. The data contain some 57,000 clones, roughly 80% of them seen just once; the ten biggest clones take up less than 0.9%. Single viable CD3+CD4+CD8-CD45RO+ cells were sorted as the memory CD4+ T cells. What was sequenced was memory CD4+ T cells from blood. Receptor source: an adult in good health and CMV-seronegative.

The CDR3, as DNA: TGCGCCAGCAGCCAGACTAGCGGGAGACTATTGATCAATGAGCAGTTCTTC. Its translation is CASSQTSGRLLINEQFF. V and J are TRBV5-1 and TRBJ2-1; TRBD2 matches 12 bases. From germline, CDR1 is SGHRS and CDR2 YFSETQ. V lost 4 bases, J lost 6 bases, and 11 bases stayed unmatched. CDR3 size: 17 residues. The complete variable domain, with remaining parts taken from reference TRBV5-1 and TRBJ2-1, reads KAGVTQTPRYLIKTRGQQVTLSCSPISGHRSVSWYQQTPGQGLQFLFEYFSETQRNKGNFPGRFSGRQFSNSRSEMNVSTLELGDSALYLCASSQTSGRLLINEQFFGPGTRLTVL.

This chain links TRBV5-1 with TRBJ1-3, with D unresolved. The CDR3 totals 11 residues. Deletions cut 4 bases from V and 16 bases from J, with 15 bases between. CDR1 is SGHRS, CDR2 YFSETQ, per germline. CDR3 DNA: TGCGCCAGCAGCCGAGGGTCGATTTGGTATTTT. Its protein product is CASSRGSIWYF.

The chain couples TRBV6-5 to TRBJ1-1, with TRBD1 identical over 8 bases. This CDR3 is built from 14 residues. Germline V gene sequence: CDR1 MNHEY, CDR2 SVGAGI. V trimming: 6 bases; J trimming: 1 base; junction bases outside the gene matches: 4. For the CDR3, the DNA is TGTGCCAGCAGACCAGGGGGCTGGAACACTGAAGCTTTCTTT. This sequence encodes CASRPGGWNTEAFF.

CDR3 residues: CSVDQGWGYTF. The CDR3 nucleotides read TGCAGCGTTGACCAGGGGTGGGGCTACACCTTC. The chain combines TRBV29-1 with TRBJ1-2; TRBD1 is a possible D gene (6 bases). This CDR3 has 11 residues. The germline gives CDR1 SQVTM, CDR2 ANQGSEA. The V end lost 3 bases, the J end lost 8 bases, and 10 bases lay between the germline ends.

This chain links TRBV5-1 with TRBJ2-1; a weak D match, TRBD2 (7 bases). V was pared by 4 bases and J by 9 bases, with 14 bases between. The germline V gene has CDR1 SGHRS and CDR2 YFSETQ. The CDR3 has 13 residues. The CDR3 DNA follows: TGCGCCAGCAGCGCCGGGGGGCAGGGTGAGCAGTTCTTC. Its translation is CASSAGGQGEQFF.

The chain carries TRBV5-1 and TRBJ2-1; TRBD1 matches 8 bases. CDR1 is SGHRS, CDR2 YFSETQ, per germline. With V trimmed by 4 bases and J by 9 bases, 9 bases remained unmatched. This CDR3 is built from 14 residues. The CDR3 region has the DNA TGCGCCAGCAGCCCCGGACAGGGAGGTGGTGAGCAGTTCTTC. It codes for CASSPGQGGGEQFF.

The rearrangement joins TRBV6-1 to TRBJ1-5; D call uncertain. Trimming cost V 6 bases and J 4 bases, with 10 bases left between them. CDR1 and CDR2 (germline): MNHNS, SASEGT. This CDR3 has 13 residues. DNA of the CDR3: TGTGCCAGCAGCACAGTGAAAAATCAGCCCCAGCATTTT. Its protein is CASSTVKNQPQHF.

The V gene is TRBV10-2, the J gene TRBJ2-1; 7 positions match TRBD2. After removal of 7 bases from V and 15 bases from J, the junction contained 15 bases not matched to a gene. This CDR3 spans 13 amino acids. CDR1 WSHSY and CDR2 SAAADI come from the germline V gene. CDR3 protein: CASNNLAAPRLFF. The CDR3 DNA sequence: TGCGCCAGCAATAATCTAGCGGCGCCCCGACTGTTCTTC.

The CDR3 nucleotides are TGTGCCAGTAGTTCTCTCAGGGTGGCCCCCGGGAATCAGCCCCAGCATTTT. Translation gives CASSSLRVAPGNQPQHF. The rearrangement links TRBV19 to TRBJ1-5; D is perhaps TRBD1 (5 bases). The CDR3 is made up of 17 amino acids. In germline, CDR1 is LNHDA, CDR2 SQIVND (reference sequence). Trimming took 5 bases from V and 4 from J, leaving 21 bases between them.

The chain is built from TRBV6-6 and TRBJ2-3; possibly TRBD1 for D (5 bases). This CDR3 region has 14 residues. V lost 2 bases to trimming and J lost 5 bases, with 11 bases between them. Germline lookup yields CDR1 MNHNY and CDR2 SVGAGI (reference sequence). The CDR3 loop reads CASSYKTVLDTQYF. CDR3 in DNA: TGTGCCAGCAGTTACAAGACAGTGCTAGATACGCAGTATTTT.

The gene calls are TRBV10-2 and TRBJ1-5, with D possibly being TRBD1 (5 bases). V was pared by 3 bases and J by 7 bases, with 10 bases between. The length of the CDR3 is 13 residues. Looked up from germline, CDR1 is WSHSY and CDR2 is SAAADI. Here the CDR3 reads CASSDGGNQPQHF. CDR3 sequence (DNA): TGCGCCAGCAGTGACGGGGGGAACCAGCCCCAGCATTTT.

This clone was detected once. Other DNA sequences in this sample translate to the same CDR3. V and J are TRBV15 and TRBJ2-7; 8 nucleotides align to TRBD1. CDR3 length equals 14 residues. The ends lost 3 bases at V and 7 bases at J; junction bases unmatched: 8. CDR1 and CDR2 from the germline V gene are LNHNV and YYDKDF (reference sequence). This chain's CDR3 is CATSRTGAEREQYF. The CDR3 nucleotides are TGTGCCACCAGCAGGACAGGGGCGGAAAGAGAGCAGTACTTC.

J is TRBJ2-2 and V is TRBV2, with D unresolved. V shed 1 base and J shed 16 bases, with 13 bases lying between them. CDR3 size: 12 residues. Germline V CDR1 and CDR2: SNHLY, FYNNEI. The CDR3 loop reads CASSEGGPLPFF. In DNA, the CDR3 is TGTGCCAGCAGTGAAGGCGGACCCCTTCCGTTTTTT.